This T cell receptor beta chain is drawn from a study of OX40 agonist ivuxolimab in advanced cancers. As for the study more broadly: Ivuxolimab was an agonistic, fully human IgG2 monoclonal antibody directed against OX40 (CD134), a costimulatory receptor. Peripheral TCRbeta sequencing aimed to test whether ivuxolimab altered TCR sequence diversity and caused clonal T-cell expansion. Intravenous ivuxolimab was administered to patients every 2 weeks at six dose levels: 0.01, 0.1, 0.3, 1.5, 3 and 10 mg/kg. Prior anti-PD-1, anti-PD-L1 or anti-CTLA-4 therapy was permitted, and checkpoint inhibitors had been received by around 40% of dose-escalation patients. Partial responses were achieved by three dose-escalation patients, of whom one had hepatocellular carcinoma and two had cutaneous melanoma. Among the 50 to 55 dose-escalation patients, approximately 20 had hepatocellular carcinoma, around 15 melanoma, 9 renal cell carcinoma and 9 head and neck cancer. The paper describes the monotherapy dose-escalation part (N of about 47 patients) of the phase I trial of ivuxolimab. The dose-escalation cohort was 82.7% male with a mean age of approximately 60 years, ranging from roughly 20 to 80. What the work shows at the level of the full study, not this receptor alone: Low levels of normalized T-cell clonal expansion were also seen in some patients who did not respond. After ivuxolimab, more expanded clones were found on average in CD8+ T cells than in CD4+ T cells. In the 0.1-3.0 mg/kg groups, partial responders had among the lowest normalized peripheral clonal expansion, particularly in CD8+ T cells. Which antigens the clonally expanded peripheral T cells were specific for was not determined. Clonal expansion of both CD4+ and CD8+ blood T cells was observed from baseline to week 6 at doses 0.1 to 3.0 mg/kg.

To sequence the TCRbeta CDR3 region, genomic DNA was isolated from the sorted cells. The immunoSEQ Assay was used to sequence the TCRbeta CDR3 regions. In its TCRdb copy, this immuneACCESS table keeps in-frame sequences only and misses some clones. Where compared with another copy, unresolved V genes explain less than half of these, and the others have no known cause. The sample table contains more than 65,000 clones; only one count was recorded for about 81% of them. 5% of the sample belongs to the ten largest clones. Patients with autoimmune disease history or receiving systemic immunosuppression were excluded from the trial. Peripheral blood for TCR sequencing was drawn from every dose cohort at baseline, at cycle 4 day 1 and at cycle 7 day 1. The samples were drawn from a first-in-human, open-label, multicenter phase I dose-escalation trial of ivuxolimab. The trial enrolled adults with locally advanced or metastatic head and neck squamous cell, hepatocellular, melanoma or renal cell carcinoma. CD4+ and CD8+ T cells were sorted separately from peripheral blood before TCR sequencing.

At the junction V is shortened by 6 bases and J by 0 bases, with 7 bases in between. According to the germline V gene, CDR1 reads ENHRY and CDR2 reads SYGVKD. From its cysteine to its phenylalanine, the CDR3 spans 13 amino acids. CDR3 DNA only is kept here, 39 bases in frame from base 1. As to this clone: The antigen this receptor binds is unknown. No per-base quality is available; no much larger clone lies one base away.

In this chain, TRBV10-3 is recombined with TRBJ2-3, with the D gene not confidently named. This TCR came from an adult with an advanced solid tumor such as melanoma, head and neck, liver or kidney cancer. Source: CD4+ or CD8+ T cells sorted from blood, taken in a trial of the OX40 agonist ivuxolimab. The CDR3 region reads CAISVDSTDTQYF. The DNA is as follows: TGTGCCATCAGCGTTGACAGCACAGATACGCAGTATTTT.